This entry lists 31 T cell receptor beta chains sequenced from one sample in a study of T cells in narcolepsy. Produced via immunoSEQ multiplex PCR; TCRdb's table is partial and in-frame only. The sample includes about 30,000 clones, roughly 87% of them seen just once. Material: memory (CD45RA-) CD4+ T cells from blood. The receptors derive from a human donor in good health.

Concerning this clone itself: An end of the junction differs from the germline gene, which may be a read error. J is TRBJ2-2 and V is TRBV18; D gene ambiguous. The CDR3 loop spans 14 amino acids. Per germline, CDR1 KGHSH and CDR2 LQKENI. CDR3 residues: CASPPFQGSGELFF. Written as DNA, the CDR3 is TGTGCCAGCCCACCATTTCAAGGATCCGGGGAGCTGTTTTTT.

The table lists this clone with a few counts. V and J are TRBV5-1 and TRBJ1-3; no clear D. In germline, CDR1 is SGHRS, CDR2 YFSETQ. The CDR3 extends over 15 amino acids. V shed 4 bases and J shed 0 bases, with 11 bases lying between them. The CDR3 loop reads CASSPTVSSGNTIYF. The CDR3 nucleotides read TGCGCCAGCAGCCCGACGGTGTCCTCTGGAAACACCATATATTTT.

CDR3: CASSIDGTLSYEQYF. The CDR3 DNA reads as TGTGCCAGTAGTATTGACGGTACCCTTTCATACGAGCAGTACTTC. The chain employs TRBV19 and TRBJ2-7, with D unresolved. The CDR3 contains 15 residues. Trimming stripped 3 bases from V and 4 bases from J, with 16 bases between. Germline CDR1 LNHDA, CDR2 SQIVND (reference sequence).

CDR3 amino acids: CASTSGGVRQPQHF. CDR3 DNA sequence: TGTGCCAGCACTTCCGGTGGGGTACGTCAGCCCCAGCATTTT. The genes are TRBV2 and TRBJ1-5; D not certain. The V gene's germline CDR1 is SNHLY and CDR2 FYNNEI. V lost 7 bases and J lost 6, with 16 bases in between. This CDR3 has 14 residues.

V is TRBV4-3 and J is TRBJ1-1; no clear D gene. The ends were cut back, 0 bases at V and 0 bases at J, with 14 bases in the middle. Germline V lookup: CDR1 LGHNA, CDR2 YSLEER. The CDR3 has 17 amino acids. The CDR3 here is CASSQDFGGFMNTEAFF. The CDR3 DNA is TGCGCCAGCAGCCAAGATTTCGGCGGGTTCATGAACACTGAAGCTTTCTTT.

The genes are TRBV19 and TRBJ2-7; perhaps TRBD2 as D (6 bases). This CDR3 comprises 15 residues. Per germline, CDR1 LNHDA and CDR2 SQIVND (reference sequence). V was trimmed by 1 base and J by 0 bases, leaving 10 bases between them. The CDR3 region is CASSIGGDPSYEQYF. CDR3 bases: TGTGCCAGTAGTATAGGGGGGGATCCCTCCTACGAGCAGTACTTC.

This sequence joins TRBV6-5 and TRBJ1-1, with 8 positions matching TRBD1. Unmatched junction bases numbered 15, after V lost 8 bases and J lost 7 bases. Germline V lookup: CDR1 MNHEY, CDR2 SVGAGI. The CDR3 has 15 amino acids. CDR3 in amino acids: CASRKVRGQEGEAFF. Here the CDR3 DNA reads TGTGCCAGCCGTAAGGTTAGGGGACAGGAGGGTGAAGCTTTCTTT.

V usage is TRBV5-1 and J usage is TRBJ2-2, with TRBD1 matching over 9 bases. CDR1 is SGHRS and CDR2 is YFSETQ in the germline V gene. The CDR3 is made up of 16 amino acids. The V segment lost 1 base and the J segment 2 bases; nucleotides outside the gene matches: 3. The CDR3 protein is CASSLTGQGNTGELFF. The CDR3 DNA is TGCGCCAGCAGCTTGACGGGACAGGGTAACACCGGGGAGCTGTTTTTT.

This CDR3 reads CASSFGQGNSPLHF. The CDR3 DNA reads TGTGCCAGCAGCTTCGGACAGGGGAATTCACCCCTCCACTTT. The chain joins TRBV7-8 to TRBJ1-6; 9 positions agree with TRBD1. This CDR3 has 14 residues. Germline CDR1 SGHVS, CDR2 FQNEAQ. The ends lost 3 bases at V and 7 bases at J; junction bases unmatched: 1.

The chain uses TRBV6-5 and TRBJ1-2; D remains ambiguous. Germline V gene sequence: CDR1 MNHEY, CDR2 SVGAGI. Trimming removed 5 bases at V and 4 bases at J, with 17 bases between. The CDR3 totals 15 residues. CDR3: CASSMRTYSPYGYTF. The CDR3 DNA reads TGTGCCAGCAGTATGCGGACCTACTCTCCCTATGGCTACACCTTC.

The chain couples TRBV30 to TRBJ1-6; unclear D gene. Germline V gene lookup returns CDR1 GTSNPN and CDR2 SVGIG (reference sequence). V lost 1 base, J lost 9 bases, and 13 bases lay in between. The CDR3 is 14 amino acids. The CDR3: CAWSGKQIGSPLHF. The CDR3 bases are TGTGCCTGGAGTGGAAAACAAATAGGTTCACCCCTCCACTTT.

The rearrangement joins TRBV5-1 to TRBJ1-5, with no clear D. CDR3 length: 15 residues. Looked up from germline, CDR1 is SGHRS and CDR2 is YFSETQ. With 4 bases removed from V and 0 bases from J, the gap between germline ends came to 11 bases. As DNA, the CDR3 is TGCGCCAGCAGCGAAAACGGATATAGCAATCAGCCCCAGCATTTT. Translating gives CASSENGYSNQPQHF.

This clone turned up a few times. The chain combines TRBV7-8 with TRBJ2-3; D gene unclear. The CDR3 has 14 amino acids. Germline assignment: CDR1 SGHVS and CDR2 FQNEAQ. The V end lost 5 bases, the J end lost 3 bases, and 12 bases lay between the germline ends. The CDR3 region is CASSPGGSTDTQYF. CDR3 nucleotide sequence: TGTGCCAGCAGCCCGGGTGGGTCTACAGATACGCAGTATTTT.

The chain carries TRBV6-1 and TRBJ1-2; 10 bases line up with TRBD1. This CDR3 region has 14 residues. The V gene end was trimmed by 6 bases and the J gene end by 7 bases; junction bases not matched to a gene: 8. Germline CDR1 MNHNS, CDR2 SASEGT. CDR3 in DNA: TGTGCCAGCAGACCGGGACAGGGGATCGGTGGCTACACCTTC. Its protein product is CASRPGQGIGGYTF.

The chain is built from TRBV7-2 and TRBJ2-5, with no clear D. Trimming removed 5 bases at V and 5 bases at J, with 18 bases between. There are 15 residues in the CDR3. Germline V gene sequence: CDR1 SGHTA, CDR2 FQGNSA. The CDR3 nucleotides are TGTGCCAGCAGCCGAGAATGGGATGTGCGGGAGACCCAGTACTTC. This codes for CASSREWDVRETQYF.

The V gene is TRBV28, the J gene TRBJ1-1, with D possibly matching TRBD1 (5 bases). V gave up 3 bases and J gave up 5 bases, with 10 bases separating them. CDR1 and CDR2 (germline): MDHEN, SYDVKM. The CDR3 extends over 13 amino acids. CDR3 region: CASSLVGRTEAFF. Written as DNA, the CDR3 is TGTGCCAGCAGTTTGGTGGGGCGGACTGAAGCTTTCTTT.

The chain recombines TRBV6-5 with TRBJ1-6, with D unclear. The CDR3 has 15 amino acids. CDR1 MNHEY and CDR2 SVGAGI come from the germline V gene. The V end was cut by 4 bases, the J end by 5 bases, with 12 bases between. The CDR3 bases are TGTGCCAGCAGTTCGTCCGGTGTTAATAATTCACCCCTCCACTTT. It specifies CASSSSGVNNSPLHF.

The V gene is TRBV4-1, the J gene TRBJ1-1; tentative D call: TRBD1 (5 bases). In germline, CDR1 is MGHRA, CDR2 YSYEKL. The CDR3 consists of 14 residues. Trimming left V 4 bases short and J 5 bases short, with 14 bases between. This CDR3 reads CASSPRGAGTEAFF. In DNA form, the CDR3 reads TGCGCCAGCAGCCCCAGAGGGGCGGGAACTGAAGCTTTCTTT.

Notes on this clone: At one end, the junction sequence differs from germline, possibly due to a read error. The V and J genes are TRBV28 and TRBJ2-7, with 9 bases fitting TRBD2. The CDR3 runs 14 residues. Germline CDR1 and CDR2: MDHEN and SYDVKM. In DNA, the CDR3 is TGTGCCAGCAGTACCCCTAGCGGGGATTCACGAGCCCACTTC. Its translation: CASSTPSGDSRAHF.

This clone has more than one count but fewer than ten. The gene calls are TRBV2 and TRBJ2-4; no clear D gene. The CDR3 contains 11 residues. Germline CDR1 reads SNHLY; CDR2 reads FYNNEI. V was pared by 4 bases and J by 5 bases, with 3 bases between. The CDR3 protein is CASSAENIQYF. DNA for the CDR3: TGTGCCAGCAGTGCGGAAAACATTCAGTACTTC. Full variable domain (remainder filled in from reference TRBV2 and TRBJ2-4): EPEVTQTPSHQVTQMGQEVILRCVPISNHLYFYWYRQILGQKVEFLVSFYNNEISEKSEIFDDQFSVERPDGSNFTLKIRSTKLEDSAMYFCASSAENIQYFGAGTRLSVL.

V and J are TRBV7-2 and TRBJ2-5; D not resolved. V lost 2 bases and J lost 5, with 3 bases in between. The CDR3 is made up of 11 amino acids. The germline gives CDR1 SGHTA, CDR2 FQGNSA. The CDR3 sequence: CASSLWETQYF. The DNA for the CDR3 is TGTGCCAGCAGCTTATGGGAGACCCAGTACTTC.

This chain uses TRBV18 with TRBJ2-2; tentatively, D is TRBD1 (5 bases). This CDR3 spans 17 amino acids. Germline CDR1 and CDR2: KGHSH and LQKENI. V shed 0 bases and J shed 1 base, with 12 bases lying between them. CDR3 loop: CASSPPLRTRNTGELFF. CDR3 sequence (DNA): TGTGCCAGCTCACCACCTCTAAGGACACGGAACACCGGGGAGCTGTTTTTT.

The V gene is TRBV7-7, the J gene TRBJ1-6, with D unresolved. There are 13 residues in the CDR3. Germline-derived CDR1 and CDR2 are SSHAT and FNYEAQ (reference sequence). V lost 1 base and J 9 bases, leaving 7 bases between the germline ends. CDR3 nucleotides: TGTGCCAGCAGCTTAGAGCATGGTTCACCCCTCCACTTT. This encodes CASSLEHGSPLHF.

V usage is TRBV5-8 and J usage is TRBJ2-1; D is unresolved. The V end was cut by 5 bases, the J end by 3 bases, with 9 bases between. From germline, CDR1 is SGHTS and CDR2 YDEGEE. This CDR3 comprises 13 residues. Written as DNA, the CDR3 is TGTGCCAGCAGTTTTGGGATCTACAATGAGCAGTTCTTC. It yields the protein CASSFGIYNEQFF. The full variable domain, in which reference TRBV5-8 and TRBJ2-1 provide the parts outside the CDR3, is EAGVTQSPTHLIKTRGQQATLRCSPISGHTSVYWYQQALGLGLQFLLWYDEGEERNRGNFPPRFSGRQFPNYSSELNVNALELEDSALYLCASSFGIYNEQFFGPGTRLTVL.

The gene calls are TRBV4-3 and TRBJ1-5, with 7 bases lining up with TRBD1. J lost 0 bases, V lost 0 bases, and 14 bases had no gene match. Germline V gene sequence: CDR1 LGHNA, CDR2 YSLEER. The CDR3 totals 20 residues. CDR3 nucleotides: TGCGCCAGCAGCCAAGAATACGAATGGGACAGCTACTATAGCAATCAGCCCCAGCATTTT. This translates into CASSQEYEWDSYYSNQPQHF.

CDR3 coding DNA: TGTGCCAGCAGTTTACGGGGGGCCTCAAATGAAAAACTGTTTTTT. Protein: CASSLRGASNEKLFF. The chain carries TRBV27 and TRBJ1-4, with a tentative D call TRBD1 (6 bases). In germline, CDR1 is MNHEY, CDR2 SMNVEV (reference sequence). The CDR3 totals 15 residues. Deletions cut 2 bases from V and 5 bases from J, with 12 bases between.

This chain connects TRBV28 to TRBJ2-5, with a weak D call TRBD2 (5 bases). The length of the CDR3 is 14 residues. Trimming took 8 bases from V and 4 from J, leaving 17 bases between them. Germline lookup yields CDR1 MDHEN and CDR2 SYDVKM. CDR3 sequence: CASCWTPRGETQYF. As DNA, the CDR3 is TGTGCCAGCTGTTGGACTCCTCGGGGAGAGACCCAGTACTTC.

This clone has only a few counts. The chain couples TRBV9 to TRBJ2-1; D is unresolved. The length of the CDR3 is 15 residues. V shed 0 bases and J shed 6 bases, with 13 bases lying between them. Looked up from germline, CDR1 is SGDLS and CDR2 is YYNGEE. DNA for the CDR3: TGTGCCAGCAGCGTAGGCCGGATTCTGAGCAATGAGCAGTTCTTC. The encoded protein is CASSVGRILSNEQFF.

The table lists this clone with a few counts. The chain has TRBV10-1 and TRBJ2-2; 7 bases are a match to TRBD1. The CDR3 is 16 residues long. Losses at the gene ends were 4 bases for V and 7 bases for J; bases not matched to a gene: 12. Germline V lookup: CDR1 WNHNN, CDR2 SYGVQD (reference sequence). The CDR3 nucleotides are TGCGCCAGCAGTGGACACCCGACAGGGTTGAACGGGGAGCTGTTTTTT. Encoded protein: CASSGHPTGLNGELFF.

V is TRBV9 and J is TRBJ1-1, with unresolved D. The V gene lost 0 bases and the J gene lost 0 bases, with 9 bases spanning the gap. This CDR3 has 15 residues. Looked up from germline, CDR1 is SGDLS and CDR2 is YYNGEE. The CDR3 DNA sequence: TGTGCCAGCAGCGTAGTAGGCGGGATGAACACTGAAGCTTTCTTT. Its protein product is CASSVVGGMNTEAFF.

This clone showed up just once. J is TRBJ1-2 and V is TRBV10-3, with TRBD1 identical over 7 bases. This CDR3 is built from 16 residues. Unmatched junction bases numbered 13, after V lost 8 bases and J lost 1 base. Germline V gene lookup returns CDR1 ENHRY and CDR2 SYGVKD. The CDR3 bases are TGTGCCATCCAGGAGAACAGGGGAAATCTTAACTATGGCTACACCTTC. Its protein product is CAIQENRGNLNYGYTF.